Listed here is a single T cell receptor beta chain. Sequenced by immunoSEQ multiplex PCR; TCRdb stores in-frame clones only, minus some. The sample lists 270,000 or so clones, about 88% occurring once. V gave up 0 bases and J gave up 15 bases, with 15 bases separating them. The germline V gene encodes CDR1 MNHEY and CDR2 SMNVEV (reference sequence). The CDR3 is 14 residues long. This specimen comes from a study of blood T cell repertoires in COVID-19. The overall study: T cells, B-cell-depleted T cells, or PBMCs provided the cDNA or gDNA that served as material.

The source of this sequence is a woman aged 45 to 65 who had been exposed to COVID-19. The chain employs TRBV27 and TRBJ1-6; D is possibly TRBD1 (5 bases). Sequencing was performed on PBMCs or T cells enriched from blood (not recorded which). CDR3 bases: TGTGCCAGCAGTTTATCCCGCGGGGGACTCATCCTCCACTTT. Translation: CASSLSRGGLILHF.